The entry that follows covers one TCR beta chain sequence. Its recognized antigen is unknown. No base quality information exists; no much larger clone differs at one position. Libraries were prepared through 5' RACE. A second about 7 to 12 cycle PCR used a sample-barcoded 5' primer and a J-beta primer mix. A unique molecular identifier was introduced onto each TCR beta cDNA molecule by a template-switch 5' adaptor carrying 12 random nucleotides. Each sample yielded at least 2.5 million CDR3-containing paired-end reads. First-strand cDNA synthesis was performed from all RNA using the Mint cDNA synthesis kit, with priming by a TRBC-specific oligonucleotide. After uracil-DNA glycosylase treatment, a first 18-cycle PCR used universal primers M1SS and BC2_uni_R on all cDNA. In the authors' own workflow: Each sample was normalized by randomly selecting 1 million high-quality reads, each carrying a distinct molecular identifier. Instead of being binned into consensus sequences, reads with shared molecular identifiers were discarded. MiTCR, set to a Q25 quality threshold and the strictest error-elimination algorithm, was used for CDR3 identification, clonotype clustering and error correction. Lower-bound total TCR beta diversity was estimated with a nonparametric unseen species model using Euler transformation. TCRdb reworked the public reads: Q25 trimming with fastp, MiXCR clone assembly, productive beta chains retained. Under each unique CDR3 protein, matching rows form one entry showing the most common genes and DNA. The V and J calls here are based on TCRdb, not the publication. Here the sample has around 1,900,000 distinct CDR3 sequences; about 39% occur a single time. Of the sample, roughly 23% falls within the top ten clones.

Systemically healthy Caucasian individuals from Russia, roughly 40 in total and aged about 6 to 100 years, were included as donors. Ten milliliters of peripheral blood were drawn from each donor into EDTA-treated Vacutainer tubes. Ficoll-Paque density-gradient centrifugation was used to isolate PBMCs, with at least 7 million per sample. Trizol reagent was used to extract total RNA from the PBMCs, yielding at least 6 micrograms per sample. The percentages of naive CD45RAhigh/CD27high T cells were determined by flow cytometry on a PBMC aliquot from every donor. This record belongs to a study of blood T cells in healthy people across ages (dated by TCRdb to about 2015). With regard to the full study: In model experiments, template switching captured about one uniquely barcoded TCR beta cDNA molecule for every two T cells. The donors were split into four age groups: young (average 16 years), middle-aged (nearly 40), aged (62) and long-lived (roughly 88). Age-related changes in TCR beta repertoire diversity were measured in the study by deep sequencing normalized with unique cDNA molecular identifiers. The study analyzed two additional independent replicas of 1 million unique cDNA reads from the same blood draw for two donors, one aged 18 to 29 and one aged 80 or older. To avoid experimental bias, donors of different ages were randomly spread across the sequencing lanes. Broad study findings and their caveats: As age increased, observed TCR beta diversity per million T cells dropped in a roughly linear way, and a significant reduction was already evident by age about 40. Total diversity estimates from one million sequenced T cells were considered lower bounds and underestimates. Donor CMV infection status was unknown, potentially confounding age-related changes in expanded clonotypes. A strong correlation was found between observed TCR beta diversity and the percentage of naive T cells measured by flow cytometry. Compared with the aged group, more naive CD4+ T cells, fewer expanded clones and increased TCR diversity were shown by the long-lived group, suggesting age selection. Conclusive comparison of naive and antigen-experienced compartments was prevented by the profiling of bulk unsorted PBMCs.

V has 3 bases trimmed and J has 7 bases trimmed; junction bases matching no gene number 16. CDR1 and CDR2 were assigned from the germline V gene as MGHRA and YSYEKL. The cysteine opens and the phenylalanine closes a CDR3 of 17 amino acids. Only the CDR3 part of the read is kept: 51 bases, read in frame from the first base. This sequence originates from a human donor in good health. The rearrangement combines TRBV4-1 with TRBJ2-7; 9 middle bases align to TRBD2. Material: blood. The CDR3: CASSHVSGGHSYNEQYF. The DNA reads as follows: TGCGCCAGCAGCCACGTTAGCGGGGGACACTCCTACAATGAGCAGTACTTC.